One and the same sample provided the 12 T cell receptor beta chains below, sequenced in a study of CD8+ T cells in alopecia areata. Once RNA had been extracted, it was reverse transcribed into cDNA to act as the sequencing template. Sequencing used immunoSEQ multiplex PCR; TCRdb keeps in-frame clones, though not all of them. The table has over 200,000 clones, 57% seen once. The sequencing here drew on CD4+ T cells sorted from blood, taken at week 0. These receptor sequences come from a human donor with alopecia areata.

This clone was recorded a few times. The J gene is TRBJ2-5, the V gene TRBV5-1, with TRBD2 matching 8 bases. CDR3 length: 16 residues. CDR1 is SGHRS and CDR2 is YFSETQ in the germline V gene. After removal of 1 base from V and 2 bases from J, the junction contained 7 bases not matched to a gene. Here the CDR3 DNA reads TGCGCCAGCAGCTTGAACGGTCCGGGAGGGCAAGAGACCCAGTACTTC. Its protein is CASSLNGPGGQETQYF.

The CDR3 sequence is CASSSHRGMVSYEQYF. In DNA form, the CDR3 reads TGTGCCAGCAGCTCCCACAGGGGGATGGTCTCCTACGAGCAGTACTTC. The chain combines TRBV5-6 with TRBJ2-7; 8 nucleotides agree with TRBD1. CDR3 length: 16 residues. J lost 0 bases, V lost 3 bases, and 8 bases had no gene match. In germline, CDR1 is SGHDT, CDR2 YYEEEE.

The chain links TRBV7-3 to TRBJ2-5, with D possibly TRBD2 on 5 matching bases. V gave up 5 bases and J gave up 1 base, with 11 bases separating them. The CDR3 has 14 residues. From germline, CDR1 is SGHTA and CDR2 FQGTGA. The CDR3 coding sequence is TGTGCCAGCAGCCCTGACGGGGTCCAAGAGACCCAGTACTTC. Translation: CASSPDGVQETQYF.

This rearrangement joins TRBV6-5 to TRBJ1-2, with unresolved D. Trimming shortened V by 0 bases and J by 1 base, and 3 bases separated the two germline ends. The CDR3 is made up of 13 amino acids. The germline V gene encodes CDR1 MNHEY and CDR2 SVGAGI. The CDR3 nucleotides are TGTGCCAGCAGTTACTCCGATAACTATGGCTACACCTTC. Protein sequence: CASSYSDNYGYTF.

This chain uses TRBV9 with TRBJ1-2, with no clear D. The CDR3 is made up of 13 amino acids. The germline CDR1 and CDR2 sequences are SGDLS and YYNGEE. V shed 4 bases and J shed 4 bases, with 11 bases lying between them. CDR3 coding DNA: TGTGCCAGCAGCTCCGTTAGTGTCTATGGCTACACCTTC. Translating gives CASSSVSVYGYTF.

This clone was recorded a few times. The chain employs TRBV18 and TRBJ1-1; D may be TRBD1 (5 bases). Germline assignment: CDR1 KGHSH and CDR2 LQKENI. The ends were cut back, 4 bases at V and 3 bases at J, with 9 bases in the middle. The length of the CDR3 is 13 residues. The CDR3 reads CASSRMGDTEAFF. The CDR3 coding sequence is TGTGCCAGCTCACGCATGGGGGACACTGAAGCTTTCTTT.

In nucleotides, the CDR3 is TGTGCCAGCAAGCCGGGGGGACCTGGACTGTTTTTT. This sequence encodes CASKPGGPGLFF. The gene calls are TRBV2 and TRBJ1-4, with D possibly matching TRBD1 (5 bases). Trimming removed 7 bases at V and 13 bases at J, with 16 bases between. Germline assignment: CDR1 SNHLY and CDR2 FYNNEI. The CDR3 totals 12 residues.

CDR3 DNA sequence: TGTGCCACCAGCACCCGTAGCGGGAGGGCCGGGCAGTTCTTC. This gives the protein CATSTRSGRAGQFF. This chain uses TRBV15 with TRBJ2-1; 11 bases match TRBD2. Germline CDR1 LNHNV, CDR2 YYDKDF (reference sequence). The CDR3 loop spans 14 amino acids. V lost 4 bases to trimming and J lost 12 bases; unmatched junction nucleotides: 8.

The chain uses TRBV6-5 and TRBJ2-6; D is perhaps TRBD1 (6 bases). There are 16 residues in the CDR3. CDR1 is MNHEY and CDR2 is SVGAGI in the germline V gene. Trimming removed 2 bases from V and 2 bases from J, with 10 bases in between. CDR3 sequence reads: CASSYASGAGANVLTF. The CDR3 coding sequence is TGTGCCAGCAGTTACGCCTCAGGGGCTGGGGCCAACGTCCTGACTTTC.

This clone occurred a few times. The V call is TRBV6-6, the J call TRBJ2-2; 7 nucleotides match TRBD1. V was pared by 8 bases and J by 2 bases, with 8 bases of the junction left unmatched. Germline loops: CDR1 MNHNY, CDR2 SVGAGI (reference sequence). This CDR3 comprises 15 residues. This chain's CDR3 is CASRRQGGNTGELFF. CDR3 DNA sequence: TGTGCCAGCCGTAGACAGGGTGGAAACACCGGGGAGCTGTTTTTT.

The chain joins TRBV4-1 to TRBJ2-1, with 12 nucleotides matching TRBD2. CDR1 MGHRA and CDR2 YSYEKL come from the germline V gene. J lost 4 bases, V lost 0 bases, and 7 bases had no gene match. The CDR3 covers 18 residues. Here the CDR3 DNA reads TGCGCCAGCAGCCAAGACCCCCCGACTAGCGGGGGATACAATGAGCAGTTCTTC. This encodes CASSQDPPTSGGYNEQFF.

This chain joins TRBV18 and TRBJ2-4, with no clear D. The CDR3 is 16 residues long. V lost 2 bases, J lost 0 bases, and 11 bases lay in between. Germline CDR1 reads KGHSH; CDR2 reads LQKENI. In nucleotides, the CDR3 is TGTGCCAGCTCACCAGGCGGTGGGATAGCCAAAAACATTCAGTACTTC. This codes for CASSPGGGIAKNIQYF. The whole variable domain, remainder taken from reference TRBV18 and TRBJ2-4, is NAGVMQNPRHLVRRRGQEARLRCSPMKGHSHVYWYRQLPEEGLKFMVYLQKENIIDESGMPKERFSAEFPKEGPSILRIQQVVRGDSAAYFCASSPGGGIAKNIQYFGAGTRLSVL.